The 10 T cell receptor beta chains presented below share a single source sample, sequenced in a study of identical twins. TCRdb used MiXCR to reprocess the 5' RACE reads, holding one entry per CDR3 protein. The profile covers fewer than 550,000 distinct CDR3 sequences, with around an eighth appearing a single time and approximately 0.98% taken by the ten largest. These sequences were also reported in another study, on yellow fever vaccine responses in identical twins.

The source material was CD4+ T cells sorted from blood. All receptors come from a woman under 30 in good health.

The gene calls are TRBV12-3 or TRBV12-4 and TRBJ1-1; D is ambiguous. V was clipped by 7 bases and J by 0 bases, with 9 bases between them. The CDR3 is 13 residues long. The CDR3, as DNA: TGTGCCAGCAACGAGAATTTGAACACTGAAGCTTTCTTT. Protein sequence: CASNENLNTEAFF.

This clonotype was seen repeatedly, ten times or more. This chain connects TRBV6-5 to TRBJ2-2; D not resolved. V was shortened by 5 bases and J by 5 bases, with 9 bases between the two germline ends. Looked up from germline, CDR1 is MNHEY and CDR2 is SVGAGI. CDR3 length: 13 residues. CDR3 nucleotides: TGTGCCAGCAGTCCCTCTTTTACCGGGGAGCTGTTTTTT. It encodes CASSPSFTGELFF.

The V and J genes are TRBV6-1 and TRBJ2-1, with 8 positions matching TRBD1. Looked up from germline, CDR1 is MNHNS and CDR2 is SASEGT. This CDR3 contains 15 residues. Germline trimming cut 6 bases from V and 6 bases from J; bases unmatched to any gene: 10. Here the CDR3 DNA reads TGTGCCAGCAGCATGGACAGGGTCCCCTCCAATGAGCAGTTCTTC. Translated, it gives CASSMDRVPSNEQFF.

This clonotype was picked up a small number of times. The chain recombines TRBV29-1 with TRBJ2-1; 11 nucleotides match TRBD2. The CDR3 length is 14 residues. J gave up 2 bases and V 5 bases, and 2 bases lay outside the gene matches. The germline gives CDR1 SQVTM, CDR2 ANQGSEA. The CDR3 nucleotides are TGCAGCGTTTGGACTAGCGGGCCCTACAATGAGCAGTTCTTC. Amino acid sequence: CSVWTSGPYNEQFF.

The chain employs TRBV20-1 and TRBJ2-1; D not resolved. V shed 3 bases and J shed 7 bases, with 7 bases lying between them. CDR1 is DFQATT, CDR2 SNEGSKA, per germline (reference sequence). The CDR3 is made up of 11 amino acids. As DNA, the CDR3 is TGCAGTGCTAGTAATGGAAATGAGCAGTTCTTC. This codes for CSASNGNEQFF.

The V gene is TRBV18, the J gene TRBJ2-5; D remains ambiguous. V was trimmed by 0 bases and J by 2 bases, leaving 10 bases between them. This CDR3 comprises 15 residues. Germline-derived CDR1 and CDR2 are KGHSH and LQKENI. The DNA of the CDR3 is TGTGCCAGCTCACCACCCGGTCTGCTACAAGAGACCCAGTACTTC. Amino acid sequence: CASSPPGLLQETQYF.

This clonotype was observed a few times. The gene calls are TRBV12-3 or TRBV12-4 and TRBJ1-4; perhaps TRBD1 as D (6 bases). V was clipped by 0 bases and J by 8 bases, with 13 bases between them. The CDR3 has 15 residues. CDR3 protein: CASSLALGAVEKLFF. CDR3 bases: TGTGCCAGCAGTTTAGCGTTGGGGGCGGTGGAAAAACTGTTTTTT.

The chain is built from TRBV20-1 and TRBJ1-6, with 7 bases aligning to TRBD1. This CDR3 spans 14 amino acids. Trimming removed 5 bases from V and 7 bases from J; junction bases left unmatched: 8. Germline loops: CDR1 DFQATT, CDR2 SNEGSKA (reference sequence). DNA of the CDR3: TGCAGTGCTGAGGGGGCGGCTACCAATTCACCCCTCCACTTT. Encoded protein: CSAEGAATNSPLHF.

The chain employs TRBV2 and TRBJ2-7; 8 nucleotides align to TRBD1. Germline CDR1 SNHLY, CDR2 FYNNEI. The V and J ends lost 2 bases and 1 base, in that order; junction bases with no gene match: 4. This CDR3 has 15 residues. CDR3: CASSERGDRSYEQYF. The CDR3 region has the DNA TGTGCCAGCAGTGAAAGGGGGGACAGGTCCTACGAGCAGTACTTC.

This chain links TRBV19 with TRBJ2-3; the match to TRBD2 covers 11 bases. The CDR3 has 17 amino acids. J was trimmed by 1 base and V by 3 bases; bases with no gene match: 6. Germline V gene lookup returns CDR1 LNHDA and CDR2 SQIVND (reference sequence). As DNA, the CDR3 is TGTGCCAGTAGTATTACTAGCGGGAGTTGGGGCACAGATACGCAGTATTTT. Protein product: CASSITSGSWGTDTQYF. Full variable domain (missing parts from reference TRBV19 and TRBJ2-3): DGGITQSPKYLFRKEGQNVTLSCEQNLNHDAMYWYRQDPGQGLRLIYYSQIVNDFQKGDIAEGYSVSREKKESFPLTVTSAQKNPTAFYLCASSITSGSWGTDTQYFGPGTRLTVL.